What follows describes a single T cell receptor (beta chain). The antigen remains unidentified. V shed 2 bases and J shed 1 base, with 10 bases lying between them. There are 14 residues in the CDR3. Germline lookup yields CDR1 SQVTM and CDR2 ANQGSEA. The data stem from a study of cytomegalovirus exposure and HLA in healthy donors. The overall study: A prior study identified 117 million unique TCR beta sequences from about 179 million T cells.

Primers for the PCR totalled 60 Vbeta and 13 Jbeta. TCRdb's table, derived via immunoSEQ multiplex PCR, lists solely in-frame clones and lacks some. The repertoire shows 20,000 or so clones; the top ten hold roughly 20%. Overall study results and limits: Other equally common chains were less clonally expanded than HLA-associated TCR beta chains, a later analysis showed.

In nominal health when sampled, donors likely had unrecorded immune exposures nonetheless. Sequenced: PBMCs. The V and J genes are TRBV29-1 and TRBJ2-3, with a tentative D call TRBD2 (5 bases). The sequence derives from a man in his sixties in good health and CMV-seropositive. The DNA for the CDR3 is TGCAGCGTTGAAAGCTCCGGGGGCACAGATACGCAGTATTTT. Its protein is CSVESSGGTDTQYF.